These 3 T cell receptor beta chains were all obtained from the same sample, sequenced in a study of T cells in Graves' hyperthyroidism and ophthalmopathy (dated by TCRdb to the late 2010s). Library generation was performed with multiplex PCR. Instrument used: Illumina HiSeq 2000. The TCR beta CDR3 regions were amplified from the RNA transcripts. A first-round RT-PCR of the TCR CDR3 used the HTBI primer set with the Qiagen OneStep RT-PCR kit. In TCRdb, the public reads were trimmed at Q25 with fastp and aligned with MiXCR, with productive beta chains retained. A single entry per CDR3 protein holds the most common genes and DNA from its merged rows. The sample table shows some 440,000 distinct CDR3 sequences, and about a sixth are seen once. 13% to 15% of the sample rests with the top ten. The specimen sequenced was blood. The receptor source for this set is a woman younger than 35 with Graves' hyperthyroidism.

V gene TRBV19 combines with J gene TRBJ1-5; D is ambiguous. Germline V gene sequence: CDR1 LNHDA, CDR2 SQIVND (reference sequence). The CDR3 spans 14 residues. V was clipped by 7 bases and J by 0 bases, with 10 bases between them. CDR3 in DNA: TGTGCCAGTATGTACTTGGGTAGCAATCAGCCCCAGCATTTT. It yields the protein CASMYLGSNQPQHF. Filled out from reference TRBV19 and TRBJ1-5, the complete variable domain reads DGGITQSPKYLFRKEGQNVTLSCEQNLNHDAMYWYRQDPGQGLRLIYYSQIVNDFQKGDIAEGYSVSREKKESFPLTVTSAQKNPTAFYLCASMYLGSNQPQHFGDGTRLSIL.

This clonotype showed up many times. V is TRBV3-1 and J is TRBJ1-2; possible D gene TRBD1, 5 bases. V lost 1 base, J lost 3 bases, and 9 bases lay in between. The CDR3 sequence is 14 residues long. Germline CDR1 reads LGHDT; CDR2 reads YNNKEL (reference sequence). The CDR3 protein is CASSQAGRDYGYTF. CDR3 nucleotide sequence: TGTGCCAGCAGCCAAGCGGGCAGGGACTATGGCTACACCTTC.

The J gene is TRBJ2-1, the V gene TRBV20-1; a weak D match, TRBD2 (5 bases). The V gene's germline CDR1 is DFQATT and CDR2 SNEGSKA (reference sequence). Trimming shortened V by 6 bases and J by 3 bases, and 15 bases separated the two germline ends. The CDR3 is 14 amino acids. The CDR3 coding sequence is TGCAGTGCCCCTGGGTGGGAGCACTACAATGAGCAGTTCTTC. Translating it yields CSAPGWEHYNEQFF.